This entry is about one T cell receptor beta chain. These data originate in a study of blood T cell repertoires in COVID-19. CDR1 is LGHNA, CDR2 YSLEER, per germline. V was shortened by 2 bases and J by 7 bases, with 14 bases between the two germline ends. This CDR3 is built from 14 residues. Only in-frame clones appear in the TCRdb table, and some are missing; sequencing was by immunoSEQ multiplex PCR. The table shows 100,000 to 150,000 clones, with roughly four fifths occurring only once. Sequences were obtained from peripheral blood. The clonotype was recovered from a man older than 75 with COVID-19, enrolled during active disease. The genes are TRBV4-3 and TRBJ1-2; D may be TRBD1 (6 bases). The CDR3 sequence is CASSQREGVSGYTF. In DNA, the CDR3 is TGCGCCAGCAGCCAACGGGAGGGGGTGAGTGGCTACACCTTC.